Following are 22 T cell receptor beta chains from one sample sequenced in a study of T cells in Graves' hyperthyroidism and ophthalmopathy. RNA transcripts yielded amplified TCR beta CDR3 regions. Carried out on the TCR CDR3, a first-round RT-PCR used the HTBI primer set. TCRdb passed the multiplex PCR reads through MiXCR, listing each CDR3 protein once. The data hold about 260,000 distinct CDR3 sequences, with under 30% observed a single time. What was sequenced was blood. These TCRs come from a man aged 35-49 years with Graves' hyperthyroidism that later progressed to Graves' ophthalmopathy.

CDR3 DNA: TGTGCCAGCAATCCTCCTAACTGGGGGGCCTCACAGCCCCAGCATTTT. This sequence encodes CASNPPNWGASQPQHF. The chain uses TRBV6-1 and TRBJ1-5, with D maybe TRBD1 (6 bases). The CDR3 covers 16 residues. V was clipped by 7 bases and J by 7 bases, with 23 bases between them. CDR1 is MNHNS, CDR2 SASEGT, per germline.

Regarding this clonotype: The junction and the germline gene differ at one end; a read error may be behind it. The chain combines TRBV20-1 with TRBJ1-5, with 8 positions matching TRBD1. CDR1 DFQATT and CDR2 SNEGSKA come from the germline V gene (reference sequence). The CDR3 runs to 15 residues. Here the CDR3 DNA reads TGCAGTGCTAGTTCCGACAGGGGAGGCAATCAGCCCCGGCATTTT. This sequence encodes CSASSDRGGNQPRHF.

This clonotype was seen ten or more times. The V call is TRBV28, the J call TRBJ2-7; TRBD2 aligns across 12 bases. Unmatched junction bases numbered 9, after V lost 6 bases and J lost 0 bases. The CDR3 is 17 residues long. CDR1 is MDHEN and CDR2 is SYDVKM in the germline V gene. CDR3 coding DNA: TGTGCCAGCAGAAAGGGACTAGCGGGTCTTAGCTCCTACGAGCAGTACTTC. The encoded protein is CASRKGLAGLSSYEQYF.

This clonotype was observed at least ten times. This clone may be a read error of a much larger clone one base away. V is TRBV6-5 and J is TRBJ2-5; no clear D. Germline V gene lookup returns CDR1 MNHEY and CDR2 SVGAGI. The CDR3 runs to 15 residues. DNA of the CDR3: TGTGTCAGCAGTTTAGCAGGCCACCACCAAGAGACCCAGTACTTC. Its translation is CVSSLAGHHQETQYF.

This clonotype was detected many times. The chain couples TRBV11-2 to TRBJ1-1, with 7 nucleotides matching TRBD1. Germline CDR1 SGHAT, CDR2 FQNNGV. This CDR3 has 15 residues. V trimming: 3 bases; J trimming: 2 bases; junction bases outside the gene matches: 6. The CDR3 DNA sequence: TGTGCCAGCAGCTTTCCCGGGACAGTTAACACTGAAGCTTTCTTT. This codes for CASSFPGTVNTEAFF. Variable domain in full (rest from reference TRBV11-2 and TRBJ1-1): EAGVAQSPRYKIIEKRQSVAFWCNPISGHATLYWYQQILGQGPKLLIQFQNNGVVDDSQLPKDRFSAERLKGVDSTLKIQPAKLEDSAVYLCASSFPGTVNTEAFFGQGTRLTVV.

Many counts were recorded for this clonotype. The chain links TRBV4-1 to TRBJ1-3, with a tentative D call TRBD1 (5 bases). Trimming left V 3 bases short and J 6 bases short, with 12 bases between. CDR3 length: 14 residues. Germline V lookup: CDR1 MGHRA, CDR2 YSYEKL. CDR3 in amino acids: CASSHQGRKNTIYF. In nucleotides, the CDR3 is TGCGCCAGCAGCCACCAGGGAAGGAAAAACACCATATATTTT.

This clonotype was picked up many times. The chain is built from TRBV6-5 and TRBJ1-6; 7 nucleotides line up with TRBD1. From germline, CDR1 is MNHEY and CDR2 SVGAGI. The V and J ends lost 5 bases and 4 bases, in that order; junction bases with no gene match: 5. CDR3 length: 15 amino acids. CDR3: CASSIRDSYNSPLHF. In DNA, the CDR3 is TGTGCCAGCAGTATCCGGGACAGTTATAATTCACCCCTCCACTTT.

This clonotype has ten or more counts. The J gene is TRBJ2-7, the V gene TRBV29-1; possibly TRBD2 for D (6 bases). Trimming pared 3 bases from V and 9 bases from J, leaving 21 bases between. This CDR3 is built from 14 residues. CDR1 SQVTM and CDR2 ANQGSEA come from the germline V gene. The CDR3 DNA sequence: TGCAGCGTTGATGGGGGAGGATCCTCACGAGTGCAGTACTTC. Translated: CSVDGGGSSRVQYF.

Comment on this clonotype: Its ends do not fully match the called genes, so a read error is possible. The chain is built from TRBV12-3 or TRBV12-4 and TRBJ1-1; no reliable D call. The CDR3 totals 10 residues. This CDR3 reads CASSGPGQFF. CDR3 nucleotides: TGTGCCAGCAGTGGACCTGGCCAATTTTTT.

This clonotype was detected ten times or more. The chain employs TRBV16 and TRBJ1-1, with a possible D match to TRBD1 (5 bases). The V end lost 3 bases, the J end lost 1 base, and 12 bases lay between the germline ends. The V gene's germline CDR1 is KGHSY and CDR2 FQNENV. This CDR3 contains 15 residues. CDR3 loop: CASSHGAGTNTEAFF. The CDR3 DNA reads TGTGCCAGCAGCCATGGGGCAGGGACGAACACTGAAGCTTTCTTT.

Ten or more counts support this clonotype. The chain carries TRBV5-6 and TRBJ2-7; 13 nucleotides agree with TRBD2. The germline V gene encodes CDR1 SGHDT and CDR2 YYEEEE. V trimming: 5 bases; J trimming: 2 bases; junction bases outside the gene matches: 7. This CDR3 comprises 16 residues. The CDR3 reads CASSYIGLAGAYEQYF. DNA for the CDR3: TGTGCCAGCAGTTACATCGGACTAGCGGGAGCCTACGAGCAGTACTTC.

The V and J genes are TRBV11-2 and TRBJ1-1, with D unclear. Deletions cut 2 bases from V and 1 base from J, with 14 bases between. CDR1 is SGHAT and CDR2 is FQNNGV in the germline V gene. The CDR3 has 16 amino acids. This CDR3 reads CASSLFSGTGNTEAFF. The CDR3 nucleotides are TGTGCCAGCAGCTTATTCTCGGGAACTGGGAACACTGAAGCTTTCTTT.

This clonotype was recorded at least ten times. The chain is built from TRBV15 and TRBJ1-1; D is ambiguous. The CDR3 loop spans 12 amino acids. Germline-derived CDR1 and CDR2 are LNHNV and YYDKDF (reference sequence). V lost 7 bases and J 1 base, leaving 7 bases between the germline ends. CDR3 nucleotide sequence: TGTGCCACCACCCTGGGGAACACTGAAGCTTTCTTT. The encoded protein is CATTLGNTEAFF.

The rearrangement uses TRBV12-3 or TRBV12-4 and TRBJ2-2, with 9 nucleotides matching TRBD1. After removal of 4 bases from V and 13 bases from J, the junction contained 7 bases not matched to a gene. The CDR3 covers 13 residues. This chain's CDR3 is CASSYSTGGGLFF. CDR3 coding DNA: TGTGCCAGCAGTTACTCAACAGGGGGCGGGCTGTTTTTT.

This clonotype was seen at least ten times. The V and J genes are TRBV27 and TRBJ1-2, with 9 bases matching TRBD1. This CDR3 region has 16 residues. Losses at the gene ends were 1 base for V and 2 bases for J; bases not matched to a gene: 5. CDR1 and CDR2 (germline): MNHEY, SMNVEV (reference sequence). CDR3 nucleotides: TGTGCCAGCAGTTTATTCCCCGGGACAGGGAACTATGGCTACACCTTC. Residues: CASSLFPGTGNYGYTF.

This clonotype was seen ten or more times. This chain uses TRBV18 with TRBJ2-5; unclear D gene. The ends were cut back, 0 bases at V and 2 bases at J, with 7 bases in the middle. The germline gives CDR1 KGHSH, CDR2 LQKENI. This CDR3 is built from 14 residues. CDR3: CASSPPSEQETQYF. CDR3 in DNA: TGTGCCAGCTCACCACCGTCAGAGCAAGAGACCCAGTACTTC.

There are many counts of this clonotype. This rearrangement joins TRBV27 to TRBJ2-5; tentatively, D is TRBD1 (6 bases). The germline V gene encodes CDR1 MNHEY and CDR2 SMNVEV (reference sequence). Trimming removed 3 bases from V and 1 base from J, with 12 bases in between. The CDR3 length is 15 residues. The CDR3 is CASSLSGTIQETQYF. CDR3 sequence (DNA): TGTGCCAGCAGTTTGTCCGGGACAATCCAAGAGACCCAGTACTTC.

The chain recombines TRBV11-2 with TRBJ2-7, with D perhaps assigned TRBD1 or TRBD2 (6 bases each). Germline V gene sequence: CDR1 SGHAT, CDR2 FQNNGV. Trimming pared 1 base from V and 4 bases from J, leaving 14 bases between. CDR3 size: 15 residues. In DNA form, the CDR3 reads TGTGCCAGCAGCTTAGGGGGGGCAGGATTATACGAGCAGTACTTC. Translation gives CASSLGGAGLYEQYF.

The chain joins TRBV6-1 to TRBJ2-7; the match to TRBD1 covers 9 bases. This CDR3 region has 15 residues. Losses at the gene ends were 8 bases for V and 6 bases for J; bases not matched to a gene: 14. CDR1 is MNHNS, CDR2 SASEGT, per germline. The chain's CDR3 is CASGQGSGTVGEQYF. CDR3 nucleotide sequence: TGTGCCAGCGGACAGGGGAGCGGGACGGTGGGCGAGCAGTACTTC.

The V and J genes are TRBV20-1 and TRBJ1-5; D not certain. CDR1 and CDR2 from the germline V gene are DFQATT and SNEGSKA (reference sequence). Trimming stripped 1 base from V and 7 bases from J, with 11 bases between. The CDR3 is 13 amino acids. The CDR3, as DNA: TGCAGTGCTAGAGGTCAACAGTCGCAGCCCCAGCATTTT. Translation: CSARGQQSQPQHF.

In this sample, this clonotype turned up once. A much larger clone is a single base away; this may be a read error. The chain uses TRBV5-1 and TRBJ2-4; 7 positions match TRBD1. Germline V gene lookup returns CDR1 SGHRS and CDR2 YFSETQ. CDR3 size: 14 residues. The CDR3 sequence is CASSLDGTENVQYF. The CDR3 DNA reads TGCGCCAGCAGCTTGGATGGGACAGAAAACGTTCAGTACTTC.

This clonotype occurred many times. The V gene is TRBV11-1, the J gene TRBJ2-4, with 10 bases that match TRBD1. Germline CDR1 is SGHAT and CDR2 is FQDESV (reference sequence). J gave up 6 bases and V 2 bases, and 1 base lay outside the gene matches. The CDR3 loop spans 14 amino acids. The CDR3 protein is CASSLRQGANIQYF. The CDR3 DNA reads TGTGCCAGCAGCTTAAGACAGGGGGCAAACATTCAGTACTTC.